This TCR beta chain was sequenced during a study of T-cell memory formation after mild COVID-19 listed by TCRdb under 2021. General notes on the study: TCR sequence clusters from the two donors were largely donor specific. T-cell clones expanding and contracting after mild COVID-19 in two donors were tracked by longitudinal TCRalpha and TCRbeta repertoire sequencing. Two young, previously healthy adult volunteers, one female and one male, were included in the cohort.

Paper-wide results and their limitations: SARS-CoV-2 specificity of the second-wave clones peaking on day 37 was not confirmed. Contracting CD4+ clones turned up mainly in the CM and EM memory subsets, whereas EMRA was where CD8+ clones were enriched. Clones that contracted from day 15 to 85 showed balanced CD4/CD8 phenotypes, whereas a second wave of clones that expanded from day 15 to 37 leaned towards CD4+. Only a couple of mild cases were covered in the study, and larger cohorts including severe cases with pre-infection samples were considered necessary. Some responding clones were detected in pre-infection memory, suggesting pre-existing cross-reactive memory T cells joined the SARS-CoV-2 response.

The CDR3 measures 14 amino acids from cysteine to phenylalanine. Only the CDR3 portion is preserved as DNA: 42 bases, with reading frame beginning at the first base. Trimmed from V: 5 bases; trimmed from J: 7 bases; junction bases lacking a gene match: 6. The CDR1 and CDR2 encoded by the germline V gene are SGHRS and YFSETQ. This clonotype was detected once. Its antigen is not yet known. No much larger clone exists at a distance of one base, and base qualities are not known. Ficoll-Paque density gradient centrifugation was used to isolate PBMCs. The run used an Illumina NovaSeq 6000. Using 5'RACE with constant-segment primers, TCRalpha and TCRbeta cDNA libraries were constructed, with sample barcodes and unique molecular identifiers added in the process. RNA was extracted from every sample with Trizol reagent. Amplification of the libraries took two PCR steps, and the second step added a second sample barcode plus Illumina TruSeq adapters. Sequencing of libraries was performed on an Illumina NovaSeq with 2 x 150 bp paired-end reads. The authors' pipeline ran thus. Reads were demultiplexed and collapsed into UMI-guided consensus sequences with migec v1.2.7. Using mixcr v2.1.11, UMI consensuses were aligned to TRA and TRB V and J templates and then assembled into clonotypes. A clonotype was counted as expanded or contracted only when both edgeR and NoisET called the clonotype significant, with the noise models trained on biological replicates. For edgeR calls, the thresholds were a false discovery rate-adjusted p below 0.01 and a log2 fold-change of 1. As an exploratory analysis of dynamics, PCA with hierarchical clustering was applied to max-normalized trajectories of the 1000 most abundant clonotypes. The CD4 or CD8 phenotype of responding clones was assigned using the separately sequenced CD4+ and CD8+ repertoires. The public reads were run again by TCRdb, first through fastp at Q25 and then through MiXCR, and only productive beta chains were kept. Every CDR3 protein is listed once, alongside the most common genes and DNA of its rows. The V and J calls shown here were made by TCRdb, not taken from the authors' results. The sample includes 360,000 or so distinct CDR3 sequences, with around 28% observed a single time. Approximately 15% of the sample rests with the top ten.

This TCR came from an adult woman who had mild COVID-19 (a few samples of this study predate the infection). The sample titles of this study are shuffled in the database, so cell type and time point are left out; the donor was told from shared clones. This sequence uses TRBV5-1 and TRBJ2-1, with 10 bases matching TRBD1. The sequenced sample consisted of PBMCs or a T cell subset sorted from them (not recorded which). For the CDR3, the sequence is CASRRDRGENEQFF. The DNA is TGCGCCAGCAGAAGGGACAGGGGCGAAAATGAGCAGTTCTTC.